Listed below are T cell receptor beta chains from one sample, sequenced in a study of cytomegalovirus exposure and HLA in healthy donors. Clones were sequenced by immunoSEQ multiplex PCR, and TCRdb holds only the in-frame ones, with some missing. The sample has fewer than 200,000 clones; roughly 80% are singletons. Sequencing used PBMCs. The receptors come from a female donor in good health and CMV-seronegative. Both conserved end residues are part of each CDR3. D genes are given only for firm matches. The size field is filled for only some rows; it gives once, few, many or a size class.

TRBV7-9	-	-	TRBJ2-2	TGTGCCAGCAGCTTAACCGGCACCGGGGAGCTGTTTTTT	CASSLTGTGELFF
TRBV29-1	-	TRBD1	TRBJ2-7	TGCAGCGTCCTGACAGGGTTGTTCAGCGAGCAGTACTTC	CSVLTGLFSEQYF
TRBV6-1	-	TRBD1	TRBJ2-7	TGTGCCAGCAGTACCCACGGACAGGATGGCGAGCAGTACTTC	CASSTHGQDGEQYF
TRBV4-3	-	-	TRBJ1-1	TGCGCCAGCAGCCACTTGGGGCCAGGCCGCGGGGGTGACACTGAAGCTTTCTTT	CASSHLGPGRGGDTEAFF
TRBV6-6	-	TRBD2	TRBJ2-7	TGTGCCAGCAGTCCCGAGGGACGGGGGACTAGCGGCGAGCAGTACTTC	CASSPEGRGTSGEQYF
TRBV2	-	-	TRBJ1-5	TGTGCCAGCCGGACACTAAATCAGCCCCAGCATTTT	CASRTLNQPQHF
TRBV21-1	few	-	TRBJ2-2	TGTGCCAGCAGCAAGGTCGGGGGACAGGACCCCACCGGGGAGCTGTTTTTT	CASSKVGGQDPTGELFF
TRBV28	-	-	TRBJ1-4	TGTGCCAGCAGTAGGACAGAGATTTTGTTTTTT	CASSRTEILFF
TRBV5-8	few	-	TRBJ1-1	TGTGCCAGCAGCACCCCGGGGGTCCCCACGGGTAAAGCTTTCTTT	CASSTPGVPTGKAFF
TRBV5-1	-	TRBD1	TRBJ2-7	TGCGCCAGCAGCCCACTTCAGGGGGCCTCCTACGAGCAGTACTTC	CASSPLQGASYEQYF
TRBV11-1	-	-	TRBJ2-5	TGTGCCAGCAGCTTCCGTGGAGGGACAGAGACCCAGTACTTC	CASSFRGGTETQYF
TRBV5-4	once	TRBD2	TRBJ2-5	TGTGCCAGCAGCCCGGGGGCGGCGGGAGGTCGTCAAGAGACCCAGTACTTC	CASSPGAAGGRQETQYF
TRBV6-4	-	-	TRBJ1-1	TGTGCCAGCAGAAGGGGGTTCACTGAAGCTTTCTTT	CASRRGFTEAFF
TRBV19	-	TRBD2	TRBJ2-7	TGTGCCAGTAGTATGCTTGGAGCGGGAGGGCCCCAGTACTTC	CASSMLGAGGPQYF
TRBV27	-	TRBD1	TRBJ1-2	TGTGCCAGCAGCGGACTTCACCGGACAGGCGCCCTCGGGGGCTACACCTTC	CASSGLHRTGALGGYTF
TRBV2	-	TRBD1	TRBJ2-5	TGTGCCAGCAGTGAAGAACAGGGGGAGACCCAGTACTTC	CASSEEQGETQYF
TRBV6-5	-	-	TRBJ2-2	TGTGCCAGCAGTTACAGAGGGAGCGGCACCGGGGAGCTGTTTTTT	CASSYRGSGTGELFF
TRBV30	-	-	TRBJ2-3	TGTGCCTGGAAGGGGGATACGCAGTATTTT	CAWKGDTQYF
TRBV5-4	-	-	TRBJ1-2	TGTGCCAGCAGCGCCGGCGGACTGACCGGCGCTGGCTACACCTTC	CASSAGGLTGAGYTF
TRBV7-6	few	-	TRBJ1-1	TGTGCCAGCGCCGGGGGGGGGAACACTGAAGCTTTCTTT	CASAGGGNTEAFF
TRBV7-9	few	-	TRBJ2-7	TGTGCCAGCAGCTCAGACAGTTCCCTCGAGCAGTACTTC	CASSSDSSLEQYF
TRBV6-1	few	-	TRBJ1-6	TGTGCCAGCAGTGTGACGGAGGGTCGAAATTCACCCCTCCACTTT	CASSVTEGRNSPLHF
TRBV7-3	-	-	TRBJ2-2	TGTGCCAGCAGCCCGAGGGCCTCTTTGGGCACCGGGGAGCTGTTTTTT	CASSPRASLGTGELFF
TRBV7-2	-	TRBD1	TRBJ2-1	TGTGCCAGCAGCTTAGGACAGGGCTTCGGTGAGCAGTTCTTC	CASSLGQGFGEQFF
TRBV12-5	-	TRBD1	TRBJ2-7	TGTGCTAGGGGGCCAAAAGGACAGGGACAACCCGAGCAGTACTTC	CARGPKGQGQPEQYF
TRBV27	-	TRBD1	TRBJ1-6	TGTGCCAGCGGACAGGACTCCTATAATTCACCCCTCCACTTT	CASGQDSYNSPLHF